These 20 T cell receptor beta chains were sequenced from one sample in a study of untreated major depressive disorder. TCRdb's table, derived via immunoSEQ multiplex PCR, lists solely in-frame clones and lacks some. This sample has approximately 20,000 clones, with over 85% found just once. Specimen: CD4+ T cells from PBMCs. All receptors come from a man aged 30 to 45 in good health.

V usage is TRBV5-4 and J usage is TRBJ2-1; D is undetermined. This CDR3 comprises 12 residues. In germline, CDR1 is SGHNT, CDR2 YYREEE (reference sequence). The V end was cut by 4 bases, the J end by 9 bases, with 11 bases between. The CDR3 coding sequence is TGTGCCAGCAGCCCCTTGTGGGGTGAGCAGTTCTTC. Amino acid sequence: CASSPLWGEQFF. The full variable domain, completed using reference TRBV5-4 and TRBJ2-1, is ETGVTQSPTHLIKTRGQQVTLRCSSQSGHNTVSWYQQALGQGPQFIFQYYREEENGRGNFPPRFSGLQFPNYSSELNVNALELDDSALYLCASSPLWGEQFFGPGTRLTVL.

The V gene is TRBV4-3, the J gene TRBJ2-3, with D possibly matching TRBD2 (6 bases). Germline values: CDR1 LGHNA, CDR2 YSLEER. The CDR3 totals 14 residues. V shed 0 bases and J shed 6 bases, with 10 bases lying between them. The CDR3 DNA sequence: TGCGCCAGCAGCCAAGATTCCAGCGGGGATACGCAGTATTTT. As protein: CASSQDSSGDTQYF.

This sequence joins TRBV7-6 and TRBJ1-2, with D maybe TRBD1 (6 bases). The CDR3 sequence is 14 residues long. Looked up from germline, CDR1 is SGHVS and CDR2 is FNYEAQ. The V end lost 5 bases, the J end lost 5 bases, and 15 bases lay between the germline ends. The CDR3 region has the DNA TGTGCCAGCAGCCCACAGGGTCGGGGGTATGGCTACACCTTC. Translated: CASSPQGRGYGYTF.

The chain has TRBV5-4 and TRBJ1-1; D is possibly TRBD1 (5 bases). Germline V gives CDR1 SGHNT, CDR2 YYREEE (reference sequence). The CDR3 totals 13 residues. V was trimmed by 1 base and J by 4 bases, leaving 8 bases between them. CDR3 nucleotides: TGTGCCAGCAGCTTGTCAGGGCGCACTGAAGCTTTCTTT. Encoded protein: CASSLSGRTEAFF.

This rearrangement joins TRBV2 to TRBJ2-7; 8 bases are a match to TRBD2. Germline V gene lookup returns CDR1 SNHLY and CDR2 FYNNEI. The V and J ends lost 4 bases and 1 base, in that order; junction bases with no gene match: 3. The CDR3 spans 14 residues. CDR3 nucleotide sequence: TGTGCCAGCAGTGGGACTAGCAGTTCCTACGAGCAGTACTTC. Translating it yields CASSGTSSSYEQYF. Full variable domain (rest looked up from reference TRBV2 and TRBJ2-7): EPEVTQTPSHQVTQMGQEVILRCVPISNHLYFYWYRQILGQKVEFLVSFYNNEISEKSEIFDDQFSVERPDGSNFTLKIRSTKLEDSAMYFCASSGTSSSYEQYFGPGTRLTVT.

V is TRBV5-6 and J is TRBJ1-2, with D uncertain. This CDR3 has 13 amino acids. With 4 bases removed from V and 6 bases from J, the gap between germline ends came to 13 bases. Germline loops: CDR1 SGHDT, CDR2 YYEEEE. The CDR3 DNA reads TGTGCCAGCAGCGACGTCGGCGGTAATGGCTACACCTTC. As protein: CASSDVGGNGYTF.

This chain uses TRBV2 with TRBJ2-5, with D maybe TRBD2 (6 bases). There are 15 residues in the CDR3. Trimming removed 7 bases at V and 5 bases at J, with 20 bases between. Germline loops: CDR1 SNHLY, CDR2 FYNNEI. The CDR3 DNA sequence: TGTGCCAGCAAAAGCCCGCTAGCGTCCCTCGAGACCCAGTACTTC. This encodes CASKSPLASLETQYF.

The chain links TRBV10-1 to TRBJ2-7; D might be TRBD2 (6 bases). V was cut by 6 bases and J by 7 bases, with 19 bases left in between. CDR1 WNHNN and CDR2 SYGVQD come from the germline V gene (reference sequence). The CDR3 is made up of 14 amino acids. CDR3 DNA: TGCGCCAGCAGCCGAGGAGGGCCTCGTGGGGAGCAGTACTTC. This sequence encodes CASSRGGPRGEQYF.

This chain links TRBV5-1 with TRBJ2-1; 7 nucleotides line up with TRBD1. V gave up 4 bases and J gave up 10 bases; unmatched junction bases: 8. The CDR3 has 13 amino acids. The germline V gene has CDR1 SGHRS and CDR2 YFSETQ. DNA for the CDR3: TGCGCCAGCAGCGACAGGGTAAGGAGGGAGCAGTTCTTC. It yields the protein CASSDRVRREQFF.

This clone was counted once. The rearrangement links TRBV27 to TRBJ1-2; possibly TRBD1 for D (6 bases). V was clipped by 3 bases and J by 4 bases, with 9 bases between them. The germline gives CDR1 MNHEY, CDR2 SMNVEV (reference sequence). The CDR3 spans 13 residues. The CDR3, as DNA: TGTGCCAGCAGTTTGGACAGCCTCTATGGCTACACCTTC. Protein product: CASSLDSLYGYTF.

This chain links TRBV4-1 with TRBJ1-2; 7 bases align to TRBD1. The CDR3 spans 14 residues. Germline values: CDR1 MGHRA, CDR2 YSYEKL. Germline trimming cut 1 base from V and 3 bases from J; bases unmatched to any gene: 2. In nucleotides, the CDR3 is TGCGCCAGCAGCCAAGCTGACAGGGACTATGGCTACACCTTC. It encodes CASSQADRDYGYTF.

J is TRBJ2-1 and V is TRBV5-1; 11 bases fit TRBD1. CDR3 length: 14 amino acids. Per germline, CDR1 SGHRS and CDR2 YFSETQ. Trimming took 4 bases from V and 7 from J; bases not matched to a gene: 4. CDR3 protein: CASSNGQGANEQFF. The CDR3 region has the DNA TGCGCCAGCAGCAACGGACAGGGGGCGAATGAGCAGTTCTTC.

V and J are TRBV7-8 and TRBJ2-1; 9 bases are shared with TRBD1. This CDR3 has 16 residues. With 5 bases clipped from V and 5 bases from J, the junction kept 10 bases outside the gene matches. Germline V CDR1 and CDR2: SGHVS, FQNEAQ. The DNA of the CDR3 is TGTGCCAGCAGCGCGTGGGGACAGGGAGGACACAATGAGCAGTTCTTC. Protein product: CASSAWGQGGHNEQFF.

The chain carries TRBV11-2 and TRBJ2-1, with TRBD1 matching 7 bases. The CDR3 length is 13 residues. Per the germline V gene, CDR1 is SGHAT and CDR2 is FQNNGV. V trimming: 5 bases; J trimming: 10 bases; junction bases outside the gene matches: 8. As DNA, the CDR3 is TGTGCCAGCAGCCTACGACAGGGCTTGGAGCAGTTCTTC. Protein product: CASSLRQGLEQFF.

The rearrangement uses TRBV5-4 and TRBJ2-3; D is ambiguous. The V gene's germline CDR1 is SGHNT and CDR2 YYREEE (reference sequence). This CDR3 has 14 amino acids. The V end was cut by 0 bases, the J end by 0 bases, with 5 bases between. The CDR3 loop is CASSLAGSTDTQYF. CDR3 nucleotides: TGTGCCAGCAGCTTGGCTGGCAGCACAGATACGCAGTATTTT. Drawing the rest from reference TRBV5-4 and TRBJ2-3, the complete variable domain is ETGVTQSPTHLIKTRGQQVTLRCSSQSGHNTVSWYQQALGQGPQFIFQYYREEENGRGNFPPRFSGLQFPNYSSELNVNALELDDSALYLCASSLAGSTDTQYFGPGTRLTVL.

The chain recombines TRBV29-1 with TRBJ2-1; D is unclear. The V and J ends lost 6 bases and 8 bases respectively, with 11 bases between them. This CDR3 is 11 amino acids long. CDR1 is SQVTM and CDR2 is ANQGSEA in the germline V gene. In nucleotides, the CDR3 is TGCAGCGTCGGGCACCTCGATGAGCAGTTCTTC. Encoded protein: CSVGHLDEQFF.

The chain has TRBV4-1 and TRBJ1-2; 9 nucleotides match TRBD1. Germline values: CDR1 MGHRA, CDR2 YSYEKL. Unmatched junction bases numbered 8, after V lost 0 bases and J lost 6 bases. The CDR3 runs to 16 residues. The CDR3 DNA follows: TGCGCCAGCAGCCAAGAGGACCGGACAGGGGCCCATGGCTACACCTTC. It translates to CASSQEDRTGAHGYTF.

The rearrangement links TRBV5-1 to TRBJ1-4; 9 bases align to TRBD1. From germline, CDR1 is SGHRS and CDR2 YFSETQ. The V segment lost 2 bases and the J segment 7 bases; nucleotides outside the gene matches: 3. The CDR3 runs to 14 residues. The DNA of the CDR3 is TGCGCCAGCAGCTTACAGGGGGCCGGTGAAAAACTGTTTTTT. This sequence encodes CASSLQGAGEKLFF. The full variable domain, completed using reference TRBV5-1 and TRBJ1-4, is KAGVTQTPRYLIKTRGQQVTLSCSPISGHRSVSWYQQTPGQGLQFLFEYFSETQRNKGNFPGRFSGRQFSNSRSEMNVSTLELGDSALYLCASSLQGAGEKLFFGSGTQLSVL.

The chain couples TRBV20-1 to TRBJ1-1; D call uncertain. The CDR3 contains 11 residues. CDR1 is DFQATT and CDR2 is SNEGSKA in the germline V gene (reference sequence). Trimming pared 7 bases from V and 1 base from J, leaving 7 bases between. The CDR3 reads CSVAANTEAFF. In DNA, the CDR3 is TGCAGTGTGGCAGCGAACACTGAAGCTTTCTTT.

The rearrangement links TRBV15 to TRBJ2-7, with D possibly being TRBD1 (5 bases). The V end was cut by 0 bases, the J end by 6 bases, with 21 bases between. This CDR3 has 17 amino acids. Germline assignment: CDR1 LNHNV and CDR2 YYDKDF (reference sequence). The CDR3 reads CATSRDRIRQGRTEQYF. CDR3 nucleotide sequence: TGTGCCACCAGCAGAGACCGGATCCGTCAGGGTCGGACCGAGCAGTACTTC.